These 14 T cell receptor beta chains were all obtained from the same sample, sequenced in a study of blood T cell repertoires in COVID-19. Assay used: immunoSEQ multiplex PCR; TCRdb lists only in-frame clones, some missing. The table lists 200,000 to 250,000 clones, more than 80% of them singletons, with roughly 3% in the top ten. Sequencing input: peripheral blood. These receptors all stem from a young man with COVID-19, enrolled during active disease.

This chain connects TRBV9 to TRBJ2-3; TRBD2 agrees at 10 bases. CDR1 is SGDLS and CDR2 is YYNGEE in the germline V gene. V was pared by 0 bases and J by 3 bases, with 4 bases of the junction left unmatched. The CDR3 spans 16 residues. The CDR3 DNA reads as TGTGCCAGCAGCGTAGAGGGACTAGCGTTTACAGATACGCAGTATTTT. It specifies CASSVEGLAFTDTQYF.

This CDR3 is CASSLGEVRYGYTF. The CDR3 DNA reads as TGTGCCAGCAGCTTGGGGGAGGTTCGCTATGGCTACACCTTC. The chain combines TRBV5-6 with TRBJ1-2; D not certain. V lost 0 bases and J lost 4, with 10 bases in between. The CDR3 sequence is 14 residues long. Germline V gene lookup returns CDR1 SGHDT and CDR2 YYEEEE.

The V and J genes are TRBV2 and TRBJ1-2, with D possibly TRBD1 on 5 matching bases. Trimming removed 3 bases at V and 4 bases at J, with 12 bases between. CDR1 is SNHLY, CDR2 FYNNEI, per germline. This CDR3 has 14 residues. The CDR3 spells CASSDNGRVYGYTF. CDR3 DNA: TGTGCCAGCAGTGATAACGGCAGGGTCTATGGCTACACCTTC.

V gene TRBV2 combines with J gene TRBJ2-6; D is perhaps TRBD1 (6 bases). The V and J ends lost 7 bases and 1 base respectively, with 17 bases between them. This CDR3 spans 17 amino acids. Looked up from germline, CDR1 is SNHLY and CDR2 is FYNNEI. The CDR3 loop is CASTGTGLNSGANVLTF. The CDR3 DNA sequence: TGTGCCAGCACAGGAACAGGGCTAAATTCTGGGGCCAACGTCCTGACTTTC.

The chain employs TRBV18 and TRBJ1-2, with 9 bases that match TRBD1. The CDR3 is 15 residues long. From germline, CDR1 is KGHSH and CDR2 LQKENI. The J segment lost 4 bases and the V segment lost 0 bases, leaving 3 bases of the junction unmatched. The CDR3 coding sequence is TGTGCCAGCTCACCACCGGGACAGGGTCTCTATGGCTACACCTTC. The encoded protein is CASSPPGQGLYGYTF.

The rearrangement uses TRBV4-2 and TRBJ2-7; D remains ambiguous. V was trimmed by 0 bases and J by 0 bases, leaving 12 bases between them. The length of the CDR3 is 16 residues. Germline assignment: CDR1 LGHNA and CDR2 YNFKEQ. The CDR3 DNA reads TGTGCCAGCAGCCAAGATCGTCGAGGATACTCCTACGAGCAGTACTTC. Amino acids: CASSQDRRGYSYEQYF.

This chain connects TRBV19 to TRBJ2-2; TRBD2 agrees at 7 bases. CDR3 length: 12 residues. Germline V lookup: CDR1 LNHDA, CDR2 SQIVND (reference sequence). The ends lost 10 bases at V and 7 bases at J; junction bases unmatched: 6. The CDR3 DNA is TGTGCCACCGTAAGCGGGGTCGGGGAGCTGTTTTTT. It encodes CATVSGVGELFF.

This clone has only a few counts. This chain joins TRBV9 and TRBJ2-2; a weak D match, TRBD2 (5 bases). Germline values: CDR1 SGDLS, CDR2 YYNGEE. V lost 0 bases to trimming and J lost 2 bases, with 11 bases between them. The CDR3 has 16 residues. DNA of the CDR3: TGTGCCAGCAGCGTAGTGGACTTCCGCAACACCGGGGAGCTGTTTTTT. Amino acid sequence: CASSVVDFRNTGELFF.

The chain is built from TRBV7-3 and TRBJ1-1; 7 nucleotides line up with TRBD1. After removal of 5 bases from V and 4 bases from J, the junction contained 4 bases not matched to a gene. Germline loops: CDR1 SGHTA, CDR2 FQGTGA. The CDR3 is 13 amino acids. The CDR3 region is CASSPQGLTEAFF. The CDR3 DNA reads TGTGCCAGCAGCCCACAGGGGCTCACTGAAGCTTTCTTT.

The V and J genes are TRBV18 and TRBJ1-2; D gene uncertain. V was shortened by 0 bases and J by 0 bases, with 5 bases between the two germline ends. CDR1 KGHSH and CDR2 LQKENI come from the germline V gene. The CDR3 is made up of 14 amino acids. The CDR3 sequence is CASSPPSSNYGYTF. In DNA form, the CDR3 reads TGTGCCAGCTCACCACCGTCATCTAACTATGGCTACACCTTC.

In DNA form, the CDR3 reads TGCGCCAGCAGCTTGGGATCAGGGGTGGTGCCCTACGAGCAGTACTTC. Amino acids: CASSLGSGVVPYEQYF. The J gene is TRBJ2-7, the V gene TRBV5-1; maybe TRBD1 (6 bases). V was cut by 0 bases and J by 2 bases, with 15 bases left in between. This CDR3 is 16 amino acids long. The germline gives CDR1 SGHRS, CDR2 YFSETQ.

This sequence joins TRBV4-2 and TRBJ2-5, with 8 bases identical to TRBD2. Germline CDR1 LGHNA, CDR2 YNFKEQ. The CDR3 is 16 amino acids. The trim removed 1 base at V and 5 bases at J, leaving 9 bases unmatched. CDR3 loop: CASSQASGGGWETQYF. The CDR3 bases are TGTGCCAGCAGCCAAGCAAGCGGGGGAGGGTGGGAGACCCAGTACTTC.

The genes are TRBV28 and TRBJ2-2, with 8 bases lining up with TRBD1. The length of the CDR3 is 15 residues. Germline CDR1 reads MDHEN; CDR2 reads SYDVKM. V lost 6 bases to trimming and J lost 0 bases; unmatched junction nucleotides: 3. In nucleotides, the CDR3 is TGTGCCAGCAGCCCAGGGGGCGCGAACACCGGGGAGCTGTTTTTT. Its protein product is CASSPGGANTGELFF.

The chain is built from TRBV6-1 and TRBJ2-1; 7 positions agree with TRBD1. The CDR3 contains 14 residues. The junction had 3 bases not matched to a gene; V was cut back by 5 bases and J by 2 bases. Per the germline V gene, CDR1 is MNHNS and CDR2 is SASEGT. The CDR3: CASSSRGTYNEQFF. CDR3 sequence (DNA): TGTGCCAGCAGTTCCAGGGGGACCTACAATGAGCAGTTCTTC.